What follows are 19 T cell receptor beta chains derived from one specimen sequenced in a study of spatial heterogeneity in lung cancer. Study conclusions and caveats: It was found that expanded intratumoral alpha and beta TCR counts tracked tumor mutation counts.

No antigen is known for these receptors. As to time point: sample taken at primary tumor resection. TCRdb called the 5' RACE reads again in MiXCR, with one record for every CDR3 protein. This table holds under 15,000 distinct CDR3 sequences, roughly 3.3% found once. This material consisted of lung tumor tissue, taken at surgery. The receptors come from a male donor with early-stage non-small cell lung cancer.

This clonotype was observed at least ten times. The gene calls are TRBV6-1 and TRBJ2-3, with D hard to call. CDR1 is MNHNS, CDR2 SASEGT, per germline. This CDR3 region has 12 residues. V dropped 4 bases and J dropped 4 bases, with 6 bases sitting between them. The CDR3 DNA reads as TGTGCCAGCAGTGTAACGGCAGATACGCAGTATTTT. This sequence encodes CASSVTADTQYF.

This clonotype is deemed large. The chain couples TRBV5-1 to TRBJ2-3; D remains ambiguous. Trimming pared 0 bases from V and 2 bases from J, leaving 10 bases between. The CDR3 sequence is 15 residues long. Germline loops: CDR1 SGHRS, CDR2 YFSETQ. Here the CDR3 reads CASSLDTVNTDTQYF. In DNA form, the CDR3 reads TGCGCCAGCAGCTTGGACACGGTCAACACAGATACGCAGTATTTT.

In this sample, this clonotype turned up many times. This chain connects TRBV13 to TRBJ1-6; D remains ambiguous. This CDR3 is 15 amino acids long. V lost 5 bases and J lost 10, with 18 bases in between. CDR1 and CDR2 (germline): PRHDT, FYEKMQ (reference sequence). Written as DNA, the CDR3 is TGTGCCAGCAGCACGCGGGCCTTTTTGTGGTCACCCCTCCACTTT. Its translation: CASSTRAFLWSPLHF.

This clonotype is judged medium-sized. CDR3 nucleotide sequence: TGTGCCAGCAGCCCTAGCGCGGGAACAGATACGCAGTATTTT. Its translation is CASSPSAGTDTQYF. This chain joins TRBV7-6 and TRBJ2-3; maybe TRBD2 (6 bases). Germline values: CDR1 SGHVS, CDR2 FNYEAQ. Trimming left V 5 bases short and J 3 bases short, with 12 bases between. The CDR3 spans 14 residues.

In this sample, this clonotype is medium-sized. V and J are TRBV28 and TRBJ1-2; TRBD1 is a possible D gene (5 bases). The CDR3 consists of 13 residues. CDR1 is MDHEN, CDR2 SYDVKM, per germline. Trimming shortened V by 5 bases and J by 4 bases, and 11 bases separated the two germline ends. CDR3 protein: CASSGQGGYGYTF. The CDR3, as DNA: TGTGCCAGCAGTGGGCAGGGCGGCTATGGCTACACCTTC.

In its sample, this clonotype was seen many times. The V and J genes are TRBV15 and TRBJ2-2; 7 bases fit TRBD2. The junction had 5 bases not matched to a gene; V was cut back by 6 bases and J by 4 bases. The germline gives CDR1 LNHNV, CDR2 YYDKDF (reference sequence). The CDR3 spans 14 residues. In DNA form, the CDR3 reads TGTGCCACCAGAAACGAGCGGGGCACCGGGGAGCTGTTTTTT. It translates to CATRNERGTGELFF.

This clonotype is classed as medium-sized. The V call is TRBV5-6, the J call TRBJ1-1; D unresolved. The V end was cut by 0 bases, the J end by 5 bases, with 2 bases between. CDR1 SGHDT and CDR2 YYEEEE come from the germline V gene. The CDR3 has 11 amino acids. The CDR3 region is CASSLATEAFF. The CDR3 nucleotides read TGTGCCAGCAGCTTGGCAACTGAAGCTTTCTTT.

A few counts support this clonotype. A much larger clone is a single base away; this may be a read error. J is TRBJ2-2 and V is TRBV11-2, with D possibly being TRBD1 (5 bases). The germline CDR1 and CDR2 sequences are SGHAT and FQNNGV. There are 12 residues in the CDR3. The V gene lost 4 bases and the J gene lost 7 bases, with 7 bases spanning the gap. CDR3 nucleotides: TGTGCCAGCAGCTCAGGGTGCGGGGAGCTGTTTTTT. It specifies CASSSGCGELFF.

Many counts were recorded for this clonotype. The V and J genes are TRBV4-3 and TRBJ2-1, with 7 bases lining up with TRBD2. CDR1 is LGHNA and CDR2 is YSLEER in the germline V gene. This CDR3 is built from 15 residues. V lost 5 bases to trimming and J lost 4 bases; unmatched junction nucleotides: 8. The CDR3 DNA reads TGCGCCAGCAGCTTTCTTGGGGGGGGATACAATGAGCAGTTCTTC. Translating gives CASSFLGGGYNEQFF.

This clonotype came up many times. DNA of the CDR3: TGTGCCAGCTCACCAGAAACAGGGTCCTATATAAAGAACACTGAAGCTTTCTTT. It encodes CASSPETGSYIKNTEAFF. The rearrangement links TRBV18 to TRBJ1-1; D is possibly TRBD1 (6 bases). Deletions cut 2 bases from V and 1 base from J, with 20 bases between. Germline V CDR1 and CDR2: KGHSH, LQKENI. The CDR3 runs 18 residues. The variable domain in full, with the rest retrieved from reference TRBV18 and TRBJ1-1, is NAGVMQNPRHLVRRRGQEARLRCSPMKGHSHVYWYRQLPEEGLKFMVYLQKENIIDESGMPKERFSAEFPKEGPSILRIQQVVRGDSAAYFCASSPETGSYIKNTEAFFGQGTRLTVV.

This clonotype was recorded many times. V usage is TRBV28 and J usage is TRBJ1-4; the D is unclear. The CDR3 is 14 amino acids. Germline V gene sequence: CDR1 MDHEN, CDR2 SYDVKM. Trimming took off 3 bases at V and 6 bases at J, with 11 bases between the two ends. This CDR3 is CASSLAGRDEKLFF. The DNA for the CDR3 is TGTGCCAGCAGTTTGGCCGGAAGGGATGAAAAACTGTTTTTT.

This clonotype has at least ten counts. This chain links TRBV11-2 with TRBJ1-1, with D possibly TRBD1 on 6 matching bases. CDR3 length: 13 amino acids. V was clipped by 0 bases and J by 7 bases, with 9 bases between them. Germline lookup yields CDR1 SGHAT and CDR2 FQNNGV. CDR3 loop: CASSLEGGGEAFF. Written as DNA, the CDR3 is TGTGCCAGCAGCTTAGAAGGGGGAGGTGAAGCTTTCTTT.

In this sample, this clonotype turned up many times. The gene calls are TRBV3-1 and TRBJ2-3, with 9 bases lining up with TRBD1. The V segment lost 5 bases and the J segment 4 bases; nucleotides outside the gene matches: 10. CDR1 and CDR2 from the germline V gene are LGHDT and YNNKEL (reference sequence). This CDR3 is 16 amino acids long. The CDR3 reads CASSSRGTGRADTQYF. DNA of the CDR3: TGTGCCAGCAGCTCTCGAGGGACAGGGAGGGCAGATACGCAGTATTTT.

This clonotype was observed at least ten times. CDR3 region: CASSLWGRGEQYF. The CDR3, as DNA: TGTGCCAGCAGTTTATGGGGTAGAGGCGAGCAGTACTTC. This sequence joins TRBV28 and TRBJ2-7; D is undetermined. V was shortened by 0 bases and J by 6 bases, with 9 bases between the two germline ends. The V gene's germline CDR1 is MDHEN and CDR2 SYDVKM. The CDR3 length is 13 residues.

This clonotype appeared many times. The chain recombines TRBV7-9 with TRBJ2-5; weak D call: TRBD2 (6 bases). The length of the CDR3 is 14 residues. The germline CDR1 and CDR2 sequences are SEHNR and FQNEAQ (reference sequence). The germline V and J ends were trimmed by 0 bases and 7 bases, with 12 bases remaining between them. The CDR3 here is CASSLATEGGTQYF. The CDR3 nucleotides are TGTGCCAGCAGCTTAGCCACGGAGGGCGGGACCCAGTACTTC.

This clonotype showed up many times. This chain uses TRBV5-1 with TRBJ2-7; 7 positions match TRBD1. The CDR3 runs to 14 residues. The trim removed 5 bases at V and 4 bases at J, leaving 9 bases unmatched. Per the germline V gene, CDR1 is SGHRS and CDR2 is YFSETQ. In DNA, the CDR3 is TGCGCCAGCAGTTCCGGGACAGCCGCTTACGAGCAGTACTTC. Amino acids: CASSSGTAAYEQYF.

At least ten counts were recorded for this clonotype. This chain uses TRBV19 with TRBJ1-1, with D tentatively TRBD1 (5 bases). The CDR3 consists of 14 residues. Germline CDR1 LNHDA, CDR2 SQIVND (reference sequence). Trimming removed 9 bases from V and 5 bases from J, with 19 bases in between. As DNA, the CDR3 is TGTGCCAGCCATCGGGGGGGGGGAGTGACTGAAGCTTTCTTT. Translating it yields CASHRGGGVTEAFF.

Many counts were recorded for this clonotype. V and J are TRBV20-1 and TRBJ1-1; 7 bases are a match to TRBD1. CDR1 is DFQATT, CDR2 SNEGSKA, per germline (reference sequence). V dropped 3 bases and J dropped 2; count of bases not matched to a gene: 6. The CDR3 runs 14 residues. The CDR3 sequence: CSARLTGANTEAFF. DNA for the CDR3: TGCAGTGCTAGGCTAACAGGGGCCAACACTGAAGCTTTCTTT.

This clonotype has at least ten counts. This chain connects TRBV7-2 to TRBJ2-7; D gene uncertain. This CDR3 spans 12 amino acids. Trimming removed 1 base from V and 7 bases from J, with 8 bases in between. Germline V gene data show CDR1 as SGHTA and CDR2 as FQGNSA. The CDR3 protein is CASSLGGGEQYF. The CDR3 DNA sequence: TGTGCCAGCAGCTTAGGGGGTGGGGAGCAGTACTTC.